The 4 T cell receptor beta chains below were found in one sample sequenced in a study of T cell responses to AZD1222 COVID-19 vaccine. Sequenced by immunoSEQ multiplex PCR; TCRdb stores in-frame clones only, minus some. The repertoire holds about 57,000 clones, with more than 75% as singletons. This material consisted of peripheral blood, taken on day 0 of AZD1222 vaccination. These receptors originate from an adult in good health.

The rearrangement uses TRBV6-5 and TRBJ1-1, with TRBD1 matching over 7 bases. Germline lookup yields CDR1 MNHEY and CDR2 SVGAGI. J was trimmed by 8 bases and V by 6 bases; bases with no gene match: 12. CDR3 size: 14 residues. CDR3 protein: CASSYKTGYKEAFF. As DNA, the CDR3 is TGTGCCAGCAGCTACAAGACAGGGTATAAGGAAGCTTTCTTT.

This chain links TRBV7-9 with TRBJ1-6; D is unclear. The CDR3 consists of 14 residues. In germline, CDR1 is SEHNR, CDR2 FQNEAQ (reference sequence). V lost 1 base and J 6 bases, leaving 7 bases between the germline ends. CDR3 sequence: CASSLGGFNSPLHF. The DNA for the CDR3 is TGTGCCAGCAGCTTAGGGGGTTTTAATTCACCCCTCCACTTT.

The chain recombines TRBV6-2 or TRBV6-3 with TRBJ2-3; 7 bases agree with TRBD2. V lost 2 bases, J lost 4 bases, and 9 bases stayed unmatched. CDR1 and CDR2 (germline): MNHEY, SVGEGT. The CDR3 sequence is 16 residues long. CDR3 protein: CASSYLAGEMADTQYF. The CDR3 bases are TGTGCCAGCAGTTACCTGGCGGGAGAGATGGCAGATACGCAGTATTTT.

This clone was detected a few times. This chain joins TRBV6-2 or TRBV6-3 and TRBJ2-3; TRBD2 aligns across 8 bases. After removal of 5 bases from V and 1 base from J, the junction contained 8 bases not matched to a gene. Per germline, CDR1 MNHEY and CDR2 SVGEGT. The CDR3 consists of 16 residues. The CDR3 sequence is CASSATSGRGTDTQYF. In DNA form, the CDR3 reads TGTGCCAGCAGTGCAACTAGCGGTCGGGGCACAGATACGCAGTATTTT.